This T cell receptor beta chain stems from a study of T cell changes during pregnancy in multiple sclerosis. Generated by immunoSEQ multiplex PCR, the TCRdb table keeps only in-frame clones and is missing some. The profile shows fewer than 100,000 clones, roughly 91% of them singletons. Per germline, CDR1 SQVTM and CDR2 ANQGSEA. Trimming took 6 bases from V and 9 from J; bases not matched to a gene: 12. The CDR3 consists of 13 residues. The sample in question was peripheral blood, obtained after pregnancy. The source of this sequence is a female donor in good health, enrolled as a control in a pregnancy study. This chain joins TRBV29-1 and TRBJ2-3, with 7 bases lining up with TRBD1. Here the CDR3 DNA reads TGCAGCGTCCGGAAAGACAGGGTTAGAACGCAGTATTTT. This translates into CSVRKDRVRTQYF.